This passage covers 3 T cell receptor beta chains from one sample sequenced in a study of cytotoxic CD8 clonotypes in ibrutinib-treated CLL. TCRdb's copy holds only in-frame clones and misses some; the assay was immunoSEQ multiplex PCR. The table shows some 200,000 clones, with 79% occurring only once. Material: PBMCs, obtained after 12 months of ibrutinib treatment. The source is a human donor with chronic lymphocytic leukemia.

The chain employs TRBV29-1 and TRBJ1-1, with D possibly matching TRBD1 (5 bases). This CDR3 is built from 13 residues. Germline V gene lookup returns CDR1 SQVTM and CDR2 ANQGSEA. With 7 bases removed from V and 3 bases from J, the gap between germline ends came to 15 bases. CDR3 loop: CSAHRQKDTEAFF. The DNA of the CDR3 is TGCAGCGCCCACAGGCAAAAAGACACTGAAGCTTTCTTT.

The chain couples TRBV7-8 to TRBJ2-5; maybe TRBD2 (6 bases). V was clipped by 6 bases and J by 5 bases, with 16 bases between them. This CDR3 has 14 amino acids. Germline assignment: CDR1 SGHVS and CDR2 FQNEAQ. The CDR3 DNA reads TGTGCCAGCAGGCGGGACTTGGGGCGGGAGACCCAGTACTTC. It translates to CASRRDLGRETQYF.

The rearrangement uses TRBV5-4 and TRBJ1-1; a weak D match, TRBD1 (6 bases). The CDR3 loop spans 14 amino acids. Between the trimmed V and J ends, which lost 4 bases and 3 bases, there was a span of 13 bases. Germline loops: CDR1 SGHNT, CDR2 YYREEE (reference sequence). CDR3 bases: TGTGCCAGCAGCCTGGCAGGGGTGGACACTGAAGCTTTCTTT. It yields the protein CASSLAGVDTEAFF.